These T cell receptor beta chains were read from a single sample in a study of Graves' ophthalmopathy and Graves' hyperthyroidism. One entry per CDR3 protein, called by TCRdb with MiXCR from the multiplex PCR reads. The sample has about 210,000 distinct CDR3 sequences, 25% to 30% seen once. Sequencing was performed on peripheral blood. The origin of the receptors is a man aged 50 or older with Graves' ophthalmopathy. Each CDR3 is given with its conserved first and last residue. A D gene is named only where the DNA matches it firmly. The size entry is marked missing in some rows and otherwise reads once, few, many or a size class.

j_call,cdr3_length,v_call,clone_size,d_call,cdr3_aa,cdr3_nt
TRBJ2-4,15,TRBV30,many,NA,CAWSRGGGGTNIQYF,TGTGCCTGGAGCCGTGGGGGGGGCGGGACCAACATTCAGTACTTC
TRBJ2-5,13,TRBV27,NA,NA,CASSSDPLGTQYF,TGTGCCAGCAGTTCTGACCCTTTGGGGACCCAGTACTTC
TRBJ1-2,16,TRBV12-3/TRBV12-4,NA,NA,CASSLATEYSTMRYTF,TGTGCCAGCAGTTTAGCGACAGAGTACTCCACTATGCGCTACACCTTC
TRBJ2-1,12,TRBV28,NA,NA,CASSLELDEQFF,TGTGCCAGCAGTTTAGAACTAGATGAGCAGTTCTTC
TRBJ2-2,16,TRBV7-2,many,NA,CASSRTQISPTGELFF,TGTGCCAGCAGCAGGACGCAAATTTCTCCCACCGGGGAGCTGTTTTTT
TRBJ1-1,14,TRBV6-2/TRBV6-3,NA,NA,CATASRSSDTEAFF,TGTGCCACCGCGAGCCGGAGTTCGGACACTGAAGCTTTCTTT
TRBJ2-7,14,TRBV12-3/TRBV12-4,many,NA,CASRRDTDFYEQYF,TGTGCCAGCAGGAGGGACACAGACTTCTACGAGCAGTACTTC
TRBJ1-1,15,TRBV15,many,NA,CATSRDRGFKAEAFF,TGTGCCACCAGCAGAGATCGAGGGTTTAAAGCTGAAGCTTTCTTT
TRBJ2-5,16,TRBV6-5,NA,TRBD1,CASSYSTGEATETQYF,TGTGCCAGCAGTTACTCGACAGGGGAGGCTACAGAGACCCAGTACTTC
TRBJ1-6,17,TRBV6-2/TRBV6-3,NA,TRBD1,CASSYTAGTGDNSPLHF,TGTGCCAGCAGCTACACGGCCGGGACAGGGGATAATTCACCCCTCCACTTT
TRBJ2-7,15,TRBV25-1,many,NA,CASSGGSGRTYEQYF,TGTGCCAGCAGTGGTGGGAGTGGGAGGACGTACGAGCAGTACTTC
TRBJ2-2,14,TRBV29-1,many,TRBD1,CSVAGTVNTGELFF,TGCAGCGTAGCCGGGACAGTGAACACCGGGGAGCTGTTTTTT
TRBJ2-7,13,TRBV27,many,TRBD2,CASSSREGYEQYF,TGTGCCAGCAGTTCGCGGGAGGGCTACGAGCAGTACTTC
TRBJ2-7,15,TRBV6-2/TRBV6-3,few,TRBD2,CTSSKTSGRAYEQYF,TGTACCAGCAGTAAAACTAGCGGGAGGGCCTACGAGCAGTACTTC
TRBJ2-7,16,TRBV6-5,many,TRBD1,CASRGIRQGTAYEQYF,TGTGCCAGCAGGGGGATAAGACAGGGAACAGCCTACGAGCAGTACTTC
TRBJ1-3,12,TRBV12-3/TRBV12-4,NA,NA,CASTWGGNTIYF,TGTGCCAGCACCTGGGGAGGAAACACCATATATTTT
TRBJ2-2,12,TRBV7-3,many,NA,CASSVGAGELFF,TGTGCCAGCAGCGTGGGGGCCGGGGAGCTGTTTTTT
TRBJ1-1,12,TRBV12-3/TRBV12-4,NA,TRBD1,CASSSTGDEAFF,TGTGCCAGCAGTTCCACAGGGGATGAAGCTTTCTTT
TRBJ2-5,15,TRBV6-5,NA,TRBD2,CASSLTSGGGKTQYF,TGTGCCAGCAGTTTGACTAGCGGGGGGGGAAAGACCCAGTACTTC
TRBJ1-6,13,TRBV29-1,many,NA,CSVRTQDNSPLHF,TGCAGCGTCCGGACGCAAGATAATTCACCCCTCCACTTT
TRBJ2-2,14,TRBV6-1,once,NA,CSSSHGARTGELFF,TGTTCCAGCAGCCATGGGGCCAGAACCGGGGAGCTGTTTTTT
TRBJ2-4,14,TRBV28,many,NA,CASSPPGTENIQYF,TGTGCCAGCAGTCCACCCGGGACGGAAAACATTCAGTACTTC
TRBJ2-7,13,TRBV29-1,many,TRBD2,CSVVGLAGGEQYF,TGCAGCGTTGTGGGACTAGCGGGAGGCGAGCAGTACTTC
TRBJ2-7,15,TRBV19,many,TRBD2,CASSTGLAASYEQYF,TGTGCCAGTAGTACCGGACTAGCGGCCTCCTACGAGCAGTACTTC
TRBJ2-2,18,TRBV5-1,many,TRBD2,CASSLASSSGRWTGELFF,TGCGCCAGCAGCTTGGCCTCCTCTAGCGGGAGATGGACCGGGGAGCTGTTTTTT
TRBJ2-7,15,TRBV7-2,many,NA,CASSQRQGFLYEQYF,TGTGCCAGCAGCCAACGGCAGGGGTTCCTCTACGAGCAGTACTTC
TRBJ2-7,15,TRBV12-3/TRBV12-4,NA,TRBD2,CASSRGTRVSYEQYF,TGTGCCAGCAGCCGCGGGACTAGGGTTTCCTACGAGCAGTACTTC
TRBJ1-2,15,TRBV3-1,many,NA,CASSHQGTTSYGYTF,TGTGCCAGCAGCCATCAAGGGACAACTTCCTATGGCTACACCTTC
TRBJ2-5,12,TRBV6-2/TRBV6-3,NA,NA,CASTLTEETQYF,TGTGCCAGCACCCTGACGGAAGAGACCCAGTACTTC
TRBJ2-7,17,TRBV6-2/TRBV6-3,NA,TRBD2,CASSPLASGGASYEQYF,TGTGCCAGCAGTCCCCTCGCTAGCGGAGGTGCGAGCTACGAGCAGTACTTC
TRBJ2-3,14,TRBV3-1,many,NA,CASTPTGLTDTQYF,TGTGCCAGCACCCCGACAGGACTCACAGATACGCAGTATTTT
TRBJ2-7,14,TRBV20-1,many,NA,CSARTSRNPYEQYF,TGCAGTGCTAGGACCTCGCGGAACCCCTACGAGCAGTACTTC
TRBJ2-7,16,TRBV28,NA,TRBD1,CASSYHWGDREVEQYF,TGTGCCAGCAGTTACCATTGGGGGGACAGGGAGGTCGAGCAGTACTTC
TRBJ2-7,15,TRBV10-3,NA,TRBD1,CATKGGQGQIYEQYF,TGTGCCACCAAGGGGGGACAGGGCCAGATCTACGAGCAGTACTTC
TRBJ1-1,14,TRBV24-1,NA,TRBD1,CATSATGASTEAFF,TGTGCCACCAGTGCTACAGGGGCTAGCACTGAAGCTTTCTTT
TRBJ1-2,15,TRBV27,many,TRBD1,CASSYPTGAGYGYTF,TGTGCCAGCAGTTACCCTACAGGGGCGGGCTATGGCTACACCTTC
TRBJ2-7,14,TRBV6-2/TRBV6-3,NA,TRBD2,CASRITSGIYEQYF,TGTGCCAGCAGAATTACTAGCGGGATCTACGAGCAGTACTTC
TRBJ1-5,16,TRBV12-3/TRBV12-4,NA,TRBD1,CASSTRDSDSNQPQHF,TGTGCCAGCAGCACCCGGGACAGCGATAGCAATCAGCCCCAGCATTTT
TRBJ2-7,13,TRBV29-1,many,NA,CSVVGHGHYEQYF,TGCAGCGTTGTTGGACATGGACACTACGAGCAGTACTTC
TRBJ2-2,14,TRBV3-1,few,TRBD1,CATGQGAGTGELFF,TGTGCCACCGGACAGGGGGCGGGAACCGGGGAGCTGTTTTTT
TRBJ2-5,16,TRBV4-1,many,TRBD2,CASSQIAGVYQETQYF,TGCGCCAGCAGCCAGATAGCGGGAGTGTACCAAGAGACCCAGTACTTC
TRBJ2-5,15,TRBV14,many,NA,CASSNEEPTGATQYF,TGTGCCAGCAGCAACGAGGAACCTACGGGGGCTACCCAGTACTTC
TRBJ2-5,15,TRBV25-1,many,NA,CASSEYGLTFGTQYF,TGTGCCAGCAGTGAATACGGCCTTACCTTTGGGACCCAGTACTTC
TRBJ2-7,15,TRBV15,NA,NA,CATSRVSGAVYEQYF,TGTGCCACCAGCAGAGTCAGTGGCGCGGTCTACGAGCAGTACTTC
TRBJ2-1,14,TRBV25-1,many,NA,CASSEWVDPTEQFF,TGTGCCAGCAGTGAATGGGTCGACCCCACTGAGCAGTTCTTC
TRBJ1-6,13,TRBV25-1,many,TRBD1,CASTTGGRSPLHF,TGTGCCAGCACAACAGGGGGCAGATCACCCCTCCACTTT
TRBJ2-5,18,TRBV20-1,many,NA,CSARDHPHFSVSQETQYF,TGCAGTGCTAGAGATCACCCTCACTTTTCAGTTTCCCAAGAGACCCAGTACTTC
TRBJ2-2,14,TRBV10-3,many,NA,CAIRPGPNTGELFF,TGTGCCATCAGGCCGGGTCCGAACACCGGGGAGCTGTTTTTT